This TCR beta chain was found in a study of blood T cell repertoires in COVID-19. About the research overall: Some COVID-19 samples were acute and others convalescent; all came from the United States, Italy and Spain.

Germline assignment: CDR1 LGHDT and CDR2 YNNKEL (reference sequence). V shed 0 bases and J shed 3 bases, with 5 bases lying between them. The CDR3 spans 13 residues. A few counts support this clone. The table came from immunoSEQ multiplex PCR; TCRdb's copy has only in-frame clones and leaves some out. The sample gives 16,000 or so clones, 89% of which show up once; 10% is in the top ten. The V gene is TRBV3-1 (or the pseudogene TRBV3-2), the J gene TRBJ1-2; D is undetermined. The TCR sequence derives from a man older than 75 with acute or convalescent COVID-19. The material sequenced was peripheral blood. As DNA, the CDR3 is TGTGCCAGCAGCCAAGATCGGGACTATGGCTACACCTTC. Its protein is CASSQDRDYGYTF.